The present TCR beta chain was sequenced within a study of blood T cell repertoires in COVID-19. Sequenced by immunoSEQ multiplex PCR; TCRdb stores in-frame clones only, minus some. In the table there are about 21,000 clones, approximately 83% of which are singletons. The CDR3 is 17 amino acids. CDR1 is LGHNA, CDR2 YNFKEQ, per germline. V lost 0 bases, J lost 5 bases, and 10 bases stayed unmatched. Source material: peripheral blood. This receptor was identified in a human donor in a cohort sampled during active COVID-19. The V and J genes are TRBV4-2 and TRBJ2-5, with TRBD2 matching over 9 bases. The CDR3: CASSQDISGGYGETQYF. DNA of the CDR3: TGTGCCAGCAGCCAAGATATTAGCGGGGGTTATGGGGAGACCCAGTACTTC.